This T cell receptor (beta chain) was recorded in a study of blood T cells in healthy people across ages. Points from the study as a whole: Expanded clonotype shifts may have been confounded, as the donors had an unknown CMV status.

Donors were healthy Caucasian individuals from Russia aged about 6 to 95. Collection of roughly 9.8 milliliters of peripheral blood was performed for each donor. A remark on this clonotype: Its specificity is not known.

This CDR3 spans 14 amino acids. The J segment lost 7 bases and the V segment lost 4 bases, leaving 6 bases of the junction unmatched. A second PCR of 7 to 11 cycles used a sample-barcoded 5' primer and a J-beta primer mix. TCRdb called the 5' RACE reads again in MiXCR, with one record for every CDR3 protein. Of fewer than 2,000,000 distinct CDR3 sequences in the sample, 30% to 40% are singletons; the top ten hold roughly 10%. The material sequenced was blood. The chain combines TRBV12-3 or TRBV12-4 with TRBJ1-4, with 7 bases identical to TRBD1. This TCR derives from a woman between 25 and 40 years old in good health. The CDR3 spells CASSSTGSFEKLFF. In DNA, the CDR3 is TGTGCCAGCAGTTCGACAGGGTCGTTTGAAAAACTGTTTTTT.